This T cell receptor beta chain came from a study of shared clonotypes between healthy human individuals. This CDR3 is 14 amino acids long. V lost 1 base and J 6 bases, leaving 10 bases between the germline ends. Germline V gives CDR1 SGHNT, CDR2 YYREEE (reference sequence). The assay was immunoSEQ multiplex PCR, and TCRdb's table has in-frame clones only and misses some. The sample lists nearly 750,000 clones; around 77% were seen once. Recent vaccinations or acute infections were absent in the healthy HIV-negative adult donors. This clonotype was sampled from a woman aged 30 to 39 in good health. The chain is built from TRBV5-4 and TRBJ2-2; D is possibly TRBD1 (5 bases). Input material: memory CD4+ T cells sorted from blood. As to subset: CD45RA-negative fraction. CDR3 in DNA: TGTGCCAGCAGCTTGTCAGGGTCGGCCGGGGAGCTGTTTTTT. This translates into CASSLSGSAGELFF.